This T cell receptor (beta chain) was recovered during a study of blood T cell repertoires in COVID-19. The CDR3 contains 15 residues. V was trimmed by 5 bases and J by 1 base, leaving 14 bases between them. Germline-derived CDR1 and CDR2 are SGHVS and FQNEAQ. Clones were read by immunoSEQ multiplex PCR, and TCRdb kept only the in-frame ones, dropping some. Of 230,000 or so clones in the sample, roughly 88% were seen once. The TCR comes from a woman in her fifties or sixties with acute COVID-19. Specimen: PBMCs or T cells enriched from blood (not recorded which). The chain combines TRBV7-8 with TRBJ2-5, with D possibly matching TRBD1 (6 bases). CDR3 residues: CASSQNRALQETQYF. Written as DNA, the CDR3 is TGTGCCAGCAGCCAAAACAGGGCACTCCAAGAGACCCAGTACTTC.